This T cell receptor beta chain was profiled in a study of T cell responses to AZD1222 COVID-19 vaccine. The CDR3 extends over 14 amino acids. The germline V gene encodes CDR1 MGHDK and CDR2 SYGVNS. J gave up 2 bases and V 10 bases, and 9 bases lay outside the gene matches. The repertoire was sequenced with immunoSEQ multiplex PCR; TCRdb's copy has only in-frame clones and lacks some. Seen here are around 160,000 clones, approximately 89% observed once, and the top ten hold less than 5.5%. This material consisted of peripheral blood, taken on day 0 of AZD1222 vaccination. The rearrangement links TRBV25-1 to TRBJ2-7, with TRBD1 matching 9 bases. The source of this sequence is an adult in good health. In DNA, the CDR3 is TGTGCCAACAAACCGGGACAGGGCGCCTACGAGCAGTACTTC. Protein product: CANKPGQGAYEQYF.